Below, one TCR beta chain is given with its context. Here immunoSEQ multiplex PCR was the method, and the copy in TCRdb shows in-frame clones only, minus some. The repertoire holds approximately 9,000 clones, about three fifths seen once, with approximately 40% in the top ten. This sample is drawn from a study of sequential checkpoint blockade in melanoma. Study details: Each arm's sequence ended with maintenance nivolumab.

Regarding treatment: randomized to nivolumab then ipilimumab (arm A) or the reverse (arm B). No patient had prior DNA-damaging chemotherapy. Live CD3+CD8+ CD19− CD56− cells were sorted from PBMCs. Per the germline V gene, CDR1 is MGHDK and CDR2 is SYGVNS. This CDR3 spans 14 amino acids. V was trimmed by 3 bases and J by 3 bases, leaving 8 bases between them. The TCR originated in a human donor with melanoma. The input for sequencing was CD8+ T cells sorted from blood (inferred from file names), taken from a patient given nivolumab and ipilimumab in sequence. V and J are TRBV25-1 and TRBJ2-2; tentatively, D is TRBD2 (6 bases). The DNA for the CDR3 is TGTGCCAGCAGTGACCAGCGGGACACCGGGGAGCTGTTTTTT. This sequence encodes CASSDQRDTGELFF.